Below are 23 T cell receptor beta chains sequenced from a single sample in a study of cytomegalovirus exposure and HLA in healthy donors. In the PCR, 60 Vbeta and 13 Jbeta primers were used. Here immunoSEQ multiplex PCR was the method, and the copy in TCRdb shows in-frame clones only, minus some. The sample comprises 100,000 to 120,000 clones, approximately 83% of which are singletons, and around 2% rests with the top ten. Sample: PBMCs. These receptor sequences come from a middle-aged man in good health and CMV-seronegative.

The DNA for the CDR3 is TGTGCCAGCAGTTCCCCAGGGTCGGGAGGCACAGATACGCAGTATTTT. Its translation is CASSSPGSGGTDTQYF. V and J are TRBV28 and TRBJ2-3, with D possibly TRBD2 on 6 matching bases. Trimming removed 4 bases at V and 1 base at J, with 15 bases between. The CDR3 contains 16 residues. Germline values: CDR1 MDHEN, CDR2 SYDVKM.

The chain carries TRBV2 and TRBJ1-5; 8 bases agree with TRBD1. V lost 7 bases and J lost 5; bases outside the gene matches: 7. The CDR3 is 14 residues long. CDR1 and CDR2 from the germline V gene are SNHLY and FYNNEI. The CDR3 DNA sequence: TGTGCCAGCATTTCAGACAGGGGTGATCAGCCCCAGCATTTT. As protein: CASISDRGDQPQHF.

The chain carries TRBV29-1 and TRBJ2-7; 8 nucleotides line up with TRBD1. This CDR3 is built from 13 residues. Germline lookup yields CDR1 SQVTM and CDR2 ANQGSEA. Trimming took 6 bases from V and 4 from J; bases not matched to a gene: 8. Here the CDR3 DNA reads TGCAGCGTCGCCAACAGGGGGAAGTACGAGCAGTACTTC. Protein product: CSVANRGKYEQYF.

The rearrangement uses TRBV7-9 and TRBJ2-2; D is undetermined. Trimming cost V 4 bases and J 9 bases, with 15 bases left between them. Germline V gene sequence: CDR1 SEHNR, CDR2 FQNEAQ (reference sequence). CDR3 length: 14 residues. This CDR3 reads CASSSGHIRWELFF. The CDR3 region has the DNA TGTGCCAGCAGCTCTGGGCATATTAGGTGGGAGCTGTTTTTT.

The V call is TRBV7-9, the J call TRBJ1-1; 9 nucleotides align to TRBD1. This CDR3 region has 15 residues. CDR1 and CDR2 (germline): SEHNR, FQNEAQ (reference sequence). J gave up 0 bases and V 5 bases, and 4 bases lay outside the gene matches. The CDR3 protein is CASSPRQGVNTEAFF. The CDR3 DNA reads TGTGCCAGCAGCCCCAGACAGGGGGTGAACACTGAAGCTTTCTTT.

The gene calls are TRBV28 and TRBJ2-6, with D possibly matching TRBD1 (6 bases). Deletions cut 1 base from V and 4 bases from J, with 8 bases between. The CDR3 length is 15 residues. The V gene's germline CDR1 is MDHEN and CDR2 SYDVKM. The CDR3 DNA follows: TGTGCCAGCAGTTTATTGGGGGCCGGGGCCAACGTCCTGACTTTC. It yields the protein CASSLLGAGANVLTF.

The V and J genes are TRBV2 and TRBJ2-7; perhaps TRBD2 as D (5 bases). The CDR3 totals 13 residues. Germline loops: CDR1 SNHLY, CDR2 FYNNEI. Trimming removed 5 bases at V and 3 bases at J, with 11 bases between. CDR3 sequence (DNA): TGTGCCAGCAGTCTCGCCGGGGACTACGAGCAGTACTTC. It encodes CASSLAGDYEQYF.

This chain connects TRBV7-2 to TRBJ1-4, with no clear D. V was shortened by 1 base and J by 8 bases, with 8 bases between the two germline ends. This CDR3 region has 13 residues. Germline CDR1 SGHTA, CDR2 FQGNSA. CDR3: CASSLVALEKLFF. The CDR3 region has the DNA TGTGCCAGCAGCTTAGTCGCGCTCGAAAAACTGTTTTTT.

The CDR3 protein is CASSYSPSGTKHF. CDR3 in DNA: TGTGCCAGCAGTTACTCGCCGTCCGGGACAAAGCATTTT. This chain links TRBV6-5 with TRBJ1-5, with a weak D call TRBD1 (6 bases). The germline CDR1 and CDR2 sequences are MNHEY and SVGAGI. This CDR3 contains 13 residues. The V end lost 0 bases, the J end lost 14 bases, and 14 bases lay between the germline ends.

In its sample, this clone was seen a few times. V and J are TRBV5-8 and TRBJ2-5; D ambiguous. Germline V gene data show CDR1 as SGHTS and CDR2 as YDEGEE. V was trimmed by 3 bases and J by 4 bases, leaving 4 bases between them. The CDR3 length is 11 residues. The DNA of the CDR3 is TGTGCCAGCAGCTGGCTAGAGACCCAGTACTTC. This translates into CASSWLETQYF.

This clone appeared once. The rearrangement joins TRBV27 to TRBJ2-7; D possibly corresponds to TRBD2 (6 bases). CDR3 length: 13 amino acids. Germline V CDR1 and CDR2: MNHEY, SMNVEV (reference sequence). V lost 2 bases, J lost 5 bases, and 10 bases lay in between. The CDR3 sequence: CASSLREVDEQYF. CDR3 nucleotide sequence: TGTGCCAGCAGTTTAAGGGAGGTGGACGAGCAGTACTTC.

CDR3 DNA sequence: TGTGCCAGCAGTCAGGGAGGAAGGACTGAAGCTTTCTTT. It codes for CASSQGGRTEAFF. The chain has TRBV6-5 and TRBJ1-1, with D perhaps TRBD1 (5 bases). The CDR3 extends over 13 amino acids. Germline V lookup: CDR1 MNHEY, CDR2 SVGAGI. V was trimmed by 5 bases and J by 5 bases, leaving 12 bases between them.

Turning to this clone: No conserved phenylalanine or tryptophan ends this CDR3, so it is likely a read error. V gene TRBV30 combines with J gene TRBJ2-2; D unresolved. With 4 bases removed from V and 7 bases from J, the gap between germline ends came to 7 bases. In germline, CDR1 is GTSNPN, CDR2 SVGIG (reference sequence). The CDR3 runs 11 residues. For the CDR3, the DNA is TGTGCCTGGAACATTCTCGGGGAGCTGTTTGTT. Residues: CAWNILGELFV.

The CDR3 DNA follows: TGTGCCAGCAGCCACCGGGATCAGAACACTGAAGCTTTCTTT. The encoded protein is CASSHRDQNTEAFF. V and J are TRBV5-4 and TRBJ1-1, with D uncertain. The CDR3 length is 14 residues. With 4 bases removed from V and 1 base from J, the gap between germline ends came to 11 bases. In germline, CDR1 is SGHNT, CDR2 YYREEE (reference sequence).

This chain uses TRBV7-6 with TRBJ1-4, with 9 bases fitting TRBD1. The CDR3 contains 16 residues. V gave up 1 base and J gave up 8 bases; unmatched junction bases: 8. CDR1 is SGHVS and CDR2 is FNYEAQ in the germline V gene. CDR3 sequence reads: CASSLGLSGQGEKLFF. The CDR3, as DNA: TGTGCCAGCAGCTTAGGGCTGTCGGGACAGGGAGAAAAACTGTTTTTT.

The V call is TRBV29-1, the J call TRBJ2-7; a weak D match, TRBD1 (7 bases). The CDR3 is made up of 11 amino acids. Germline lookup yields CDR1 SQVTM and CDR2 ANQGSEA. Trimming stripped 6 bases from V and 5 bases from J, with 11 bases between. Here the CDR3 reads CSVGGGNEQYF. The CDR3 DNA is TGCAGCGTAGGGGGCGGGAACGAGCAGTACTTC.

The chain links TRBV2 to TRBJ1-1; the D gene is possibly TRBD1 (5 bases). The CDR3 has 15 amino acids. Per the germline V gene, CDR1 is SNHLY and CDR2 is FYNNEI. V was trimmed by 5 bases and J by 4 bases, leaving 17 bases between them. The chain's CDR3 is CASSTDSLGTTEAFF. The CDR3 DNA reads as TGTGCCAGCAGTACCGACAGCCTGGGAACCACTGAAGCTTTCTTT.

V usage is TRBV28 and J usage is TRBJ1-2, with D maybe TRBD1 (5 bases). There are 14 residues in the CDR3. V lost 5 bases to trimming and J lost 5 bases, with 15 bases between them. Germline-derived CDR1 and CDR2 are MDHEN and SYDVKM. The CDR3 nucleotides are TGTGCCAGCAGTCCGAACCCGCAGGGTTATGGCTACACCTTC. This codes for CASSPNPQGYGYTF.

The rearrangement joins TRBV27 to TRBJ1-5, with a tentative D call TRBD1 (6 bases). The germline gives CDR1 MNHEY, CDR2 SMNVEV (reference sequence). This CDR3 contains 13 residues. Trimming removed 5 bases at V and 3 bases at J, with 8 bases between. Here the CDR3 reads CASSPGANQPQHF. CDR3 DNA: TGTGCCAGCAGTCCAGGGGCCAATCAGCCCCAGCATTTT.

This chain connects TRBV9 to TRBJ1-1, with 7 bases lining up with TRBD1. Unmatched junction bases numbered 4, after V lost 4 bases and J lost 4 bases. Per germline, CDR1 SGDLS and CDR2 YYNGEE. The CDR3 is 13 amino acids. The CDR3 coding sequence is TGTGCCAGCAGCTCCCGGGACAGCACTGAAGCTTTCTTT. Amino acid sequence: CASSSRDSTEAFF.

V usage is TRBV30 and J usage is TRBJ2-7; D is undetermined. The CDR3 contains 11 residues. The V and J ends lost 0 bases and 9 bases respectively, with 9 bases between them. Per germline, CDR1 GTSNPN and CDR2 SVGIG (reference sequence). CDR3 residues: CAWSVRGGQYF. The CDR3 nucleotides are TGTGCCTGGAGTGTACGCGGTGGGCAGTACTTC.

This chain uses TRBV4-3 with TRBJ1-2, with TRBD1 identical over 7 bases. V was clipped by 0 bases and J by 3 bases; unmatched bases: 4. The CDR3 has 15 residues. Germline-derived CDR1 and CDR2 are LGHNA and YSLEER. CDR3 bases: TGCGCCAGCAGCCAAGATCCCGGGACAGACTATGGCTACACCTTC. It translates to CASSQDPGTDYGYTF.

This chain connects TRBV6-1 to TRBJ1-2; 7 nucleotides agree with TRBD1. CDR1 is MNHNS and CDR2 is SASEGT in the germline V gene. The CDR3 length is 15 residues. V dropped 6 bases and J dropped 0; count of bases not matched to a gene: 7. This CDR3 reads CASRAPGGANYGYTF. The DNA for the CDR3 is TGTGCCAGCAGGGCGCCAGGGGGAGCTAACTATGGCTACACCTTC.